The next 11 T cell receptor beta chains were all read from a single sample in a study of molecular identifiers for immune sequencing clone quantification. TCRdb itself ran the PCR reads through MiXCR, one entry per CDR3 protein. This table holds approximately 320,000 distinct CDR3 sequences, under 25% found once. Sequenced material: naive CD8+ T cells from blood, with Jurkat cell RNA spiked in. Subset in this sample: FACS-sorted CD8+CD4-CCR7+CD45RA+ naive T cells. The source of these receptors is a human donor in good health. Some libraries in this study had Jurkat cell RNA spiked in.

There are many counts of this clonotype. The genes are TRBV4-3 and TRBJ2-7, with D possibly being TRBD2 (5 bases). Per germline, CDR1 LGHNA and CDR2 YSLEER. The V and J ends lost 4 bases and 0 bases respectively, with 13 bases between them. This CDR3 is 15 amino acids long. CDR3 nucleotides: TGCGCCAGCAGCCTGGACTTCTCTAGCTCCTACGAGCAGTACTTC. It is translated as CASSLDFSSSYEQYF.

V is TRBV7-6 and J is TRBJ2-3; D unclear. V was pared by 1 base and J by 3 bases, with 14 bases between. Looked up from germline, CDR1 is SGHVS and CDR2 is FNYEAQ. The length of the CDR3 is 16 residues. The CDR3 loop is CASSLVSGDTTDTQYF. The CDR3 nucleotides are TGTGCCAGCAGCTTAGTTTCCGGCGATACAACAGATACGCAGTATTTT.

The sample holds a few counts of this clonotype. The chain couples TRBV30 to TRBJ2-7; D is undetermined. Trimming removed 1 base from V and 4 bases from J, with 8 bases in between. The CDR3 consists of 12 residues. CDR1 and CDR2 from the germline V gene are GTSNPN and SVGIG (reference sequence). Here the CDR3 DNA reads TGTGCCTGGAGTGAACAGCCGTACGAGCAGTACTTC. It is translated as CAWSEQPYEQYF.

V and J are TRBV6-6 and TRBJ2-7; possible D gene TRBD1, 5 bases. Between the trimmed V and J ends, which lost 4 bases and 7 bases, there was a span of 14 bases. The CDR3 spans 13 residues. Germline values: CDR1 MNHNY, CDR2 SVGAGI (reference sequence). The CDR3 bases are TGTGCCAGCAGTTGCGCCGGTCAGGGAGAGCAGTACTTC. Translation: CASSCAGQGEQYF.

The rearrangement links TRBV7-2 to TRBJ2-7, with a tentative D call TRBD1 (6 bases). V shed 5 bases and J shed 5 bases, with 19 bases lying between them. Germline V gene data show CDR1 as SGHTA and CDR2 as FQGNSA. The length of the CDR3 is 15 residues. CDR3 in amino acids: CASSPNRVSFDEQYF. The CDR3 DNA is TGTGCCAGCAGCCCGAACAGGGTTAGTTTCGACGAGCAGTACTTC.

The chain combines TRBV6-2 or TRBV6-3 with TRBJ2-3; TRBD2 matches at 14 bases. The CDR3 covers 17 residues. Germline CDR1 and CDR2: MNHEY and SVGEGT. The V gene end was trimmed by 6 bases and the J gene end by 2 bases; junction bases not matched to a gene: 7. This CDR3 is CASRTGTSGGLTDTQYF. The CDR3 DNA is TGTGCCAGCAGGACCGGGACTAGCGGGGGTCTCACAGATACGCAGTATTTT.

This clonotype appeared many times. This chain connects TRBV5-1 to TRBJ2-7, with D tentatively TRBD2 (5 bases). The germline gives CDR1 SGHRS, CDR2 YFSETQ. Trimming pared 4 bases from V and 5 bases from J, leaving 13 bases between. CDR3 length: 13 residues. The CDR3 loop reads CASSPEVANEQYF. In nucleotides, the CDR3 is TGCGCCAGCAGCCCGGAGGTAGCGAACGAGCAGTACTTC.

This chain links TRBV19 with TRBJ1-5; the D is unclear. The CDR3 covers 13 residues. Deletions cut 7 bases from V and 6 bases from J, with 13 bases between. The germline V gene encodes CDR1 LNHDA and CDR2 SQIVND (reference sequence). The DNA of the CDR3 is TGTGCCAGTACCATAGCCTTGGGTCAGCCCCAGCATTTT. Protein product: CASTIALGQPQHF.

This clonotype was detected only a few times. The J gene is TRBJ2-4, the V gene TRBV5-4; 10 positions match TRBD2. V gave up 4 bases and J gave up 5 bases; unmatched junction bases: 3. This CDR3 comprises 14 residues. The V gene's germline CDR1 is SGHNT and CDR2 YYREEE (reference sequence). The CDR3 DNA reads TGTGCCAGCAGCATAGGACTAGCGGAAAACATTCAGTACTTC. It yields the protein CASSIGLAENIQYF.

The chain carries TRBV2 and TRBJ2-6; the D is unclear. The CDR3 sequence is 15 residues long. V lost 3 bases and J lost 0, with 6 bases in between. CDR1 and CDR2 (germline): SNHLY, FYNNEI. In nucleotides, the CDR3 is TGTGCCAGCAGTGATTTCAGCTCTGGGGCCAACGTCCTGACTTTC. It translates to CASSDFSSGANVLTF.

Remarks on this clonotype: A much bigger clone sits one base away, suggesting this may be a read error. The chain is built from TRBV5-4 and TRBJ2-6; perhaps TRBD1 as D (6 bases). The V end lost 3 bases, the J end lost 0 bases, and 19 bases lay between the germline ends. CDR1 and CDR2 (germline): SGHNT, YYREEE (reference sequence). There are 19 residues in the CDR3. This CDR3 reads CASSWPPEQGYSGANVLTF. Written as DNA, the CDR3 is TGTGCCAGCAGCTGGCCACCGGAACAGGGATACTCTGGGGCCAACGTCCTGACTTTC.